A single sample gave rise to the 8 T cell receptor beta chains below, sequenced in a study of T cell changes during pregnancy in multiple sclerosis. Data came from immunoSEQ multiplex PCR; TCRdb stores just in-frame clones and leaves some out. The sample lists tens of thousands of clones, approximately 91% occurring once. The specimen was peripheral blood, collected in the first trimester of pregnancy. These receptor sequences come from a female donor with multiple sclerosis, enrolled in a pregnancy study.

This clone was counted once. Here the CDR3 reads CASRGHVYGYTF. The CDR3 bases are TGTGCCAGCAGGGGGCATGTATATGGCTACACCTTC. This chain connects TRBV6-1 to TRBJ1-2; weak D call: TRBD1 (5 bases). Germline V gene lookup returns CDR1 MNHNS and CDR2 SASEGT. This CDR3 has 12 amino acids. The V gene lost 6 bases and the J gene lost 5 bases, with 10 bases spanning the gap.

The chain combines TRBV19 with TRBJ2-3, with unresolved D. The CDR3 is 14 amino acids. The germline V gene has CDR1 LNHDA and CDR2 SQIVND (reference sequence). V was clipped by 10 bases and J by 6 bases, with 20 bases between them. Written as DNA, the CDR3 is TGTGCCACAGTAACGAGGCCCCTAAATGATACGCAGTATTTT. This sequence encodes CATVTRPLNDTQYF. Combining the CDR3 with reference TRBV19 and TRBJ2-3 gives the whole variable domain DGGITQSPKYLFRKEGQNVTLSCEQNLNHDAMYWYRQDPGQGLRLIYYSQIVNDFQKGDIAEGYSVSREKKESFPLTVTSAQKNPTAFYLCATVTRPLNDTQYFGPGTRLTVL.

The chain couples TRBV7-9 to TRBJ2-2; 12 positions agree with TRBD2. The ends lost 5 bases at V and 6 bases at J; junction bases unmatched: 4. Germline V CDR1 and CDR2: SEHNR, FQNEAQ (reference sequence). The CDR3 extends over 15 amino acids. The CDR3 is CASSTGLAGSGELFF. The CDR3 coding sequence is TGTGCCAGCAGCACAGGACTAGCGGGATCCGGGGAGCTGTTTTTT. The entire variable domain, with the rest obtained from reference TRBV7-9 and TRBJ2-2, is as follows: DTGVSQNPRHKITKRGQNVTFRCDPISEHNRLYWYRQTLGQGPEFLTYFQNEAQLEKSRLLSDRFSAERPKGSFSTLEIQRTEQGDSAMYLCASSTGLAGSGELFFGEGSRLTVL.

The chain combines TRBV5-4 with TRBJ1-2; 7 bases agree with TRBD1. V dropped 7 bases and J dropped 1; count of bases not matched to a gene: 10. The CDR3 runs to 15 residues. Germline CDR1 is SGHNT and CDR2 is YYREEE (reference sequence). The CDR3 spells CASLQGSHLNYGYTF. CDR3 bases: TGTGCCAGCCTACAGGGGTCCCACCTTAACTATGGCTACACCTTC.

CDR3: CASSSRTSSNTDTQYF. Written as DNA, the CDR3 is TGTGCCAGCAGCTCCAGGACTAGCAGCAACACAGATACGCAGTATTTT. The chain combines TRBV5-6 with TRBJ2-3, with 8 bases identical to TRBD2. Trimming at V came to 3 bases and at J to 2 bases, leaving 8 bases not matched to a gene. Germline V gene data show CDR1 as SGHDT and CDR2 as YYEEEE. The CDR3 totals 16 residues.

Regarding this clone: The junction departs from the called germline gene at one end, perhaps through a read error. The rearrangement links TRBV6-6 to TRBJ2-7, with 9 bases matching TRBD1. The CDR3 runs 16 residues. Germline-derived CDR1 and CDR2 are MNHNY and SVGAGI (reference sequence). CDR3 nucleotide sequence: TGTGCCAGCACTTACCCCGGGACAGGGACCCCCTACGAGCAGTACTTC. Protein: CASTYPGTGTPYEQYF.

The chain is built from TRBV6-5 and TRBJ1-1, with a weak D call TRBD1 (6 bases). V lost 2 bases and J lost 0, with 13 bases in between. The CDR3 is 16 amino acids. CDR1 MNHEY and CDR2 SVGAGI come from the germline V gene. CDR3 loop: CASSYTPGEMNTEAFF. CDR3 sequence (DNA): TGTGCCAGCAGTTACACCCCAGGGGAAATGAACACTGAAGCTTTCTTT.

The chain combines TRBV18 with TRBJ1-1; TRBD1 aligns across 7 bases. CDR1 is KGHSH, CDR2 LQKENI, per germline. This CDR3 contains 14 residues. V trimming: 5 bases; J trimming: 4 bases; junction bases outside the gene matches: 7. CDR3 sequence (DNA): TGTGCCAGCTCATCAAACAGGGGAGGCACTGAAGCTTTCTTT. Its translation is CASSSNRGGTEAFF. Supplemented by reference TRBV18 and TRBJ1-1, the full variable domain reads NAGVMQNPRHLVRRRGQEARLRCSPMKGHSHVYWYRQLPEEGLKFMVYLQKENIIDESGMPKERFSAEFPKEGPSILRIQQVVRGDSAAYFCASSSNRGGTEAFFGQGTRLTVV.